This T cell receptor beta chain is from a study of shared clonotypes between healthy human individuals. Study conclusions and caveats: Against clonotypes common to all four donors, non-shared ones had lower generation probabilities. Sampling involved blood alone; tissue repertoires likely differ.

The CDR3 totals 14 residues. Germline V gives CDR1 SGHRS, CDR2 YFSETQ. V shed 4 bases and J shed 3 bases, with 10 bases lying between them. For this clone: Its antigen is unidentified.

The method was immunoSEQ multiplex PCR; TCRdb's version includes in-frame clones alone and lacks a portion of them. Of fewer than 850,000 clones listed, about 78% are singletons. The V gene is TRBV5-1, the J gene TRBJ1-4, with D unclear. This clonotype was obtained from a woman aged 25-40 years in good health. The sample taken for sequencing was memory CD4+ T cells sorted from blood. Subset noted: CD45RA-negative fraction. CDR3 protein: CASSPDGSNEKLFF. CDR3 nucleotide sequence: TGCGCCAGCAGCCCGGACGGGTCTAATGAAAAACTGTTTTTT.